These 12 T cell receptor beta chains were all obtained from the same sample, sequenced in a study of graft-versus-host responses after intestinal transplantation. What these receptors recognize is not known. Assay: immunoSEQ multiplex PCR; the TCRdb copy retains only in-frame clones and omits some. The data hold more than 95,000 clones, with about 90% observed a single time. Sequencing was performed on unstimulated CD4+ T cells sorted from spleen or lymph node cells, taken before intestinal transplant. These receptors were obtained from a human donor who received an intestinal transplant.

This clone occurred a few times. The J gene is TRBJ1-1, the V gene TRBV5-4; D remains unclear. CDR1 is SGHNT and CDR2 is YYREEE in the germline V gene (reference sequence). The CDR3 is made up of 13 amino acids. V was trimmed by 3 bases and J by 5 bases, leaving 11 bases between them. The CDR3 DNA sequence: TGTGCCAGCAGCTCCGGGGTTAGGACTGAAGCTTTCTTT. This gives the protein CASSSGVRTEAFF. Full variable domain (remainder filled in from reference TRBV5-4 and TRBJ1-1): ETGVTQSPTHLIKTRGQQVTLRCSSQSGHNTVSWYQQALGQGPQFIFQYYREEENGRGNFPPRFSGLQFPNYSSELNVNALELDDSALYLCASSSGVRTEAFFGQGTRLTVV.

The V gene is TRBV18, the J gene TRBJ1-4, with TRBD1 matching 8 bases. V lost 3 bases to trimming and J lost 8 bases; unmatched junction nucleotides: 2. Per germline, CDR1 KGHSH and CDR2 LQKENI. The CDR3 loop spans 13 amino acids. Here the CDR3 reads CASSPDRAEKLFF. The CDR3 DNA reads TGTGCCAGCTCACCGGACAGGGCCGAAAAACTGTTTTTT.

The CDR3, as DNA: TGCGCCATCTCCGGGAGACACACCGGGGAGCTGTTTTTT. Translating it yields CAISGRHTGELFF. This chain joins TRBV4-1 and TRBJ2-2, with a tentative D call TRBD2 (6 bases). Trimming left V 10 bases short and J 3 bases short, with 12 bases between. Germline assignment: CDR1 MGHRA and CDR2 YSYEKL. The CDR3 is made up of 13 amino acids.

V and J are TRBV19 and TRBJ2-1; 10 nucleotides match TRBD2. J lost 7 bases, V lost 5 bases, and 8 bases had no gene match. This CDR3 spans 15 amino acids. The germline gives CDR1 LNHDA, CDR2 SQIVND (reference sequence). For the CDR3, the DNA is TGTGCCAGTAGTCCCCGACTAGCGGGCCGTAATGAGCAGTTCTTC. Translating it yields CASSPRLAGRNEQFF. The whole variable domain, filled in from reference TRBV19 and TRBJ2-1, reads DGGITQSPKYLFRKEGQNVTLSCEQNLNHDAMYWYRQDPGQGLRLIYYSQIVNDFQKGDIAEGYSVSREKKESFPLTVTSAQKNPTAFYLCASSPRLAGRNEQFFGPGTRLTVL.

The rearrangement joins TRBV6-6 to TRBJ2-1, with D possibly matching TRBD2 (7 bases). Trimming took 0 bases from V and 6 from J, leaving 12 bases between them. Per germline, CDR1 MNHNY and CDR2 SVGAGI (reference sequence). The CDR3 covers 15 residues. CDR3 residues: CASSYSWGGPNEQFF. The CDR3 nucleotides are TGTGCCAGCAGTTACTCGTGGGGGGGCCCCAATGAGCAGTTCTTC.

The gene calls are TRBV6-1 and TRBJ1-1, with D tentatively TRBD1 (6 bases). V was cut by 5 bases and J by 3 bases, with 13 bases left in between. The CDR3 loop spans 14 amino acids. Per germline, CDR1 MNHNS and CDR2 SASEGT. For the CDR3, the DNA is TGTGCCAGCAGTCCGGTTAGGGGGGACACTGAAGCTTTCTTT. Protein: CASSPVRGDTEAFF.

V is TRBV7-9 and J is TRBJ1-1; D might be TRBD1 (5 bases). Trimming took off 3 bases at V and 1 base at J, with 9 bases between the two ends. This CDR3 has 14 amino acids. CDR1 is SEHNR and CDR2 is FQNEAQ in the germline V gene (reference sequence). CDR3 sequence reads: CASSFGTANTEAFF. The CDR3 DNA reads as TGTGCCAGCAGCTTCGGGACGGCGAACACTGAAGCTTTCTTT.

The chain is built from TRBV9 and TRBJ1-1, with D unclear. V lost 0 bases to trimming and J lost 3 bases, with 6 bases between them. CDR1 and CDR2 from the germline V gene are SGDLS and YYNGEE. The CDR3 sequence is 13 residues long. CDR3 residues: CASSVGGYTEAFF. The CDR3 DNA reads TGTGCCAGCAGCGTAGGGGGATACACTGAAGCTTTCTTT.

This sequence joins TRBV19 and TRBJ2-3; D is uncertain. There are 13 residues in the CDR3. The germline V gene encodes CDR1 LNHDA and CDR2 SQIVND (reference sequence). Deletions cut 6 bases from V and 0 bases from J, with 7 bases between. CDR3 protein: CASRRESTDTQYF. CDR3 DNA: TGTGCCAGTAGAAGAGAGAGCACAGATACGCAGTATTTT.

With regard to this clone: This sample includes further DNA sequences coding for the same CDR3. The chain joins TRBV18 to TRBJ2-5; the D is unclear. The CDR3 sequence is 11 residues long. Germline CDR1 is KGHSH and CDR2 is LQKENI. Trimming took 4 bases from V and 1 from J, leaving 1 base between them. In DNA form, the CDR3 reads TGTGCCAGCTCACTCCAAGAGACCCAGTACTTC. It encodes CASSLQETQYF.

This clone occurred a few times. The rearrangement uses TRBV29-1 and TRBJ2-3; 9 bases fit TRBD2. Germline CDR1 SQVTM, CDR2 ANQGSEA. The CDR3 has 16 amino acids. The V segment lost 1 base and the J segment 2 bases; nucleotides outside the gene matches: 7. The DNA for the CDR3 is TGCAGCGTTGAAGGAAACAGCGGGAGGCCCACAGATACGCAGTATTTT. Amino acids: CSVEGNSGRPTDTQYF.

This sequence joins TRBV14 and TRBJ2-3; 9 bases are shared with TRBD2. The germline CDR1 and CDR2 sequences are SGHDN and FVKESK. The CDR3 consists of 18 residues. The trim removed 1 base at V and 3 bases at J, leaving 11 bases unmatched. For the CDR3, the DNA is TGTGCCAGCAGCCAAGGAGCCCAAGCGGGGGGCGGGACAGATACGCAGTATTTT. Encoded protein: CASSQGAQAGGGTDTQYF.